This entry is about one TCR beta chain. Antigen specificity is unknown. The entry originates in a study of cytomegalovirus exposure and HLA in healthy donors. Study in general: The roughly 100 million unique TCR beta sequences, from around 200 million T cells, were found by an earlier analysis.

Primers included in the PCR were 60 Vbeta and 13 Jbeta primers. Libraries were prepared by immunoSEQ multiplex PCR; TCRdb keeps only in-frame clonotypes and omits some of them. The sample has roughly 280,000 clones, 72% seen once. Study findings and constraints: Judged likely to be a sequencing artifact was a cluster of highly shared sequence variants. Follow-up analysis seemed to connect common viral pathogens with several of the most significant clusters identified.

CDR1 and CDR2 (germline): SQVTM, ANQGSEA. This CDR3 spans 14 amino acids. The V end was cut by 3 bases, the J end by 4 bases, with 14 bases between. V gene TRBV29-1 combines with J gene TRBJ2-3; TRBD2 might be the D (6 bases). The sample taken for sequencing was PBMCs. The TCR was taken from a female donor in good health and CMV-seronegative. The CDR3 reads CSVDRGTRADTQYF. The DNA of the CDR3 is TGCAGCGTTGACCGCGGGACGAGGGCAGATACGCAGTATTTT.